This T cell receptor (beta chain) was recorded in a study of cytomegalovirus exposure and HLA in healthy donors (TCRdb year 2017). Describing the broader study: According to an earlier analysis of a few hundred of the donors, 150 million to 200 million T cells yielded roughly 110 million unique TCR beta sequences and roughly 280 Gb of sequence data. Across around 400 genotyped donors of the cohort, an average of about 200,000 unique TCR beta nucleotide sequences per donor were sequenced, and roughly a sixth of those sequences were non-productive. Of the roughly 400 genotyped donors, 70% to 90% were placed in the genetic ancestry cluster associated with self-reported Caucasian donors. Roughly 300 gigabases of sequencing data and 75 million to 85 million unique TCR sequences made up an early release that covered 500 to 700 HLA-typed donors. Typing coverage differed by locus: A, B, C, DRB1 and DQB1 were typed in about 620-630 donors, DQA1 in approximately 520, DPA1 in roughly 590, and DPB1 in just under 480. To study patterns of TCR occurrence, a later analysis re-analyzed previously published TCR beta repertoires from around 670 donors and added high-resolution HLA genotyping. A later genetic analysis used genome-wide SNP genotypes for about three fifths of the 666 donors, treating that subset as a discovery cohort. Alongside the repertoire data, information on donor age, sex, ethnicity and CMV serostatus was compiled. Roughly 5 DR-DQ haplotypes were treated as single units for association and clustering because of strong linkage in the cohort. Rather than drawing on any new phenotypic data, the later analysis identified candidate immune exposures from TCR beta sequences and the way those sequences occurred across donors. Every discovery cohort repertoire had been produced on one sequencing platform. To decide whether each TCR beta V gene segment behaved as functional or pseudogenic, an earlier analysis of some 600 of the donors relied on high-throughput TCR beta sequencing. Using immunosequencing, the study profiled T cell repertoires from fewer than 850 subjects and related those repertoires to cytomegalovirus serostatus. HLA typing covered class I and class II loci at four-digit resolution. To predict cytomegalovirus infection status, the study combined high-throughput TCR immunosequencing, statistical association of individual TCRs with disease status, and machine learning. A separate validation cohort of more than 100 different subjects was used in addition to the approximately 640-subject first cohort. The study aimed to test whether cataloging public T cell receptors could reveal signatures of past pathogen exposure.

The germline V and J ends show losses of 1 base and 4 bases respectively, and no gene match explains 7 bases of the junction. From the germline V gene (reference sequence), CDR1 is SEHNR and CDR2 is FQNEAQ. Spanning cysteine to phenylalanine, the CDR3 consists of 16 amino acids. Left in the record is the CDR3 DNA by itself, 48 bases read in frame from the first base. Receptor libraries were prepared by the immunoSEQ multiplex PCR assay. For the multiplex PCR, a mixture combining 60 forward primers for TCR Vbeta segments and 13 reverse primers for TCR Jbeta segments was used. The CDR3 region of rearranged TCR beta genes was amplified from genomic DNA with a multiplex PCR assay. The amplified TCR beta libraries were sequenced on the Illumina HiSeq System as 87-base-pair reads. The original pipeline was this. A later analysis counted tens of millions of unique TCR beta chains across the 670 or so repertoires, and some 12 million of these chains were shared by at least two donors. A nearest-neighbor algorithm error-corrected the raw reads and collapsed the reads into unique sequences, merging closely related sequences to remove PCR and sequencing errors. To assign V, D and J gene segments, CDR3 sequences were aligned to IMGT reference sequences. For a sequence to be retained, a match of at least six nucleotides was required to both a V gene segment and a J gene segment. Rearrangements were classified as productive when the CDR3 lacked stop codons and remained in frame with V and J, and all other rearrangements were classified as non-productive. CDR3 was defined according to IMGT convention as the region running from the second conserved V-encoded cysteine to the conserved J-encoded phenylalanine. The earlier analysis of around 640 of the donors excluded sequences that lacked an unambiguous match to a single V gene segment. In an earlier analysis of 587 of the donors, V segments were called functional above 56.7% productive rearrangements and were called segregating when the between-donor standard deviation exceeded 5%. To diagnose cytomegalovirus status from the catalog of TCR beta chain sequences, a statistical classification framework was built. In a later analysis, TCR nucleotide sequences were compared against IMGT/GENE-DB human TR gene sequences so that V and J genes could be assigned. Using the TCRdist pipeline, a later analysis assigned CDR3 sequences along with most-parsimonious VDJ recombination scenarios. In a later analysis, every TCR beta chain was defined by the combination of its CDR3 amino acid sequence and its V-gene family, and reads without a unique V-gene family were dropped. A later analysis removed 592 highly shared, low-generation-probability nucleotide sequences to deal with suspected cross-contamination and a sequencing artifact. In a later analysis, a clonal expansion index was calculated for each public chain from normalized within-repertoire ranks of inferred template counts. Generation probabilities in a later analysis came from a VDJ recombination model fitted to out-of-frame rearrangements, and those results were checked against IGoR. In a later analysis, hypergeometric tests were used to score TCR-TCR, TCR-HLA and TCR-CMV co-occurrence, with a repertoire-size bias correction applied to TCR pairs. To estimate false discovery rates, a later analysis permuted the HLA or CMV assignments 20 times. In a later analysis, co-occurring TCRs were grouped using DBSCAN, with TCRdist sequence similarity added in when clustering inside HLA-allele-positive subsets. Co-occurrence clustering excluded repertoires with fewer than 30,000 or more than 120,000 public chains, plus five with anomalous nucleotide sharing. This immuneACCESS table, as held by TCRdb, lists in-frame sequences with V and J called but not all clones. Of the missing ones, under half trace to an unresolved V gene in checked studies; the others have no known cause. V, J and clone size are those of that table, while D and trimming were read from the DNA. In all, the sample holds about 63,000 clones, and 80% to 90% of those were seen once. The ten largest make up about 12% of the sample.

The full study reports these points: A later genetic analysis reported fewer N-insertions in productive TCRs among donors in an Asian-associated ancestry cluster than the approximately 670-donor mean. The authors suggested that the approach could potentially be extended to other disease states and immunological phenotypes. According to a later analysis, parvovirus B19, influenza, CMV and Epstein-Barr virus appeared linked to several top co-occurrence clusters. Over 15 rarely observed V segments, including chromosome 9 orphons, were excluded from the earlier analysis of almost 600 of the donors because counts were too low. According to a later analysis, TCR association rates differed among HLA loci, with DRB1 alleles showing the most associated TCRs and HLA-C alleles showing the fewest. At a false discovery rate of 0.05, a later analysis linked around 15,000 TCR beta sequences to specific HLA alleles. Only TCR beta chains were sequenced in this cohort, and the absence of alpha or paired-chain data limited detectable features. The 87-base-pair reads could not distinguish some IMGT-functional V segments, including TRBV6-2 and TRBV6-3, so those segments were excluded. In a later analysis, HLA-associated TCR beta chains were found to be more clonally expanded and to have lower generation probabilities than equally common non-associated chains. Most CMV-associated TCR beta chains appeared to be HLA-restricted in a later analysis, and the HLA associations seemed to be driven largely by CMV exposure. For the cohort, immune exposure information was limited to CMV serostatus. In an earlier analysis of some 540 of the donors, most TCR beta V segments appeared in productive rearrangements about 87% or about 30% of the time, broadly matching IMGT annotations. The classifier was reported to diagnose cytomegalovirus status with high specificity and sensitivity in both the original cohort and the validation cohort. A later genetic analysis associated a missense DCLRE1C variant with V-gene and J-gene trimming of TCR beta chains, and an independent cohort replicated the association. A group of highly shared sequence variants was considered likely to be a technical artifact of the sequencing pipeline. The study listed 150 to 200 TCR beta chains as associated with cytomegalovirus. When HLA alleles, especially DR and DQ, strongly co-occurred, attributing TCR associations to individual alleles was difficult. Most TCR sequences were observed very rarely across donors, whereas some public TCRs were present in many individuals. In vitro tests confirmed that three of the cytomegalovirus-associated TCR beta chains recognize cytomegalovirus antigens. Because some donors lacked HLA typing at each locus, the association tests relied only on the typed subset. The presence/absence analyses assumed that sequencing depth was roughly uniform across donors, and that assumption may not be true. A further reported finding was that TCR beta sequences accurately predicted the HLA-A and HLA-B alleles for most subjects in the first cohort. Correlated functional status among segregating V segments might be attributable to linkage disequilibrium, but an unknown experimental factor could not be ruled out.

This clone was recorded once. No antigen is known for it. Base qualities are not recorded, but no much larger clone differs from it by a single base. The cohort consisted of hundreds of healthy bone marrow donors. All cohort members were sampled while nominally healthy, although unrecorded immune exposures were likely present. The donor tested CMV seropositive and was one of the 289 seropositive cohort members. A peripheral blood sample was collected from each donor, and TCR beta sequencing was performed on peripheral blood mononuclear cells. Genomic DNA extraction from the blood cell samples was performed with the Qiagen DNeasy Blood Extraction Kit.

Sequencing was done on a sample of PBMCs. This sequence was found in a woman in her 30s in good health and CMV-seropositive. The receptor chain draws on TRBV7-9 and TRBJ2-3, and 8 junction bases match TRBD2. The nucleotides are TGTGCCAGCAGCTTAGGATCAGCGGGAGTAGCAGATACGCAGTATTTT. Translated, this is CASSLGSAGVADTQYF.